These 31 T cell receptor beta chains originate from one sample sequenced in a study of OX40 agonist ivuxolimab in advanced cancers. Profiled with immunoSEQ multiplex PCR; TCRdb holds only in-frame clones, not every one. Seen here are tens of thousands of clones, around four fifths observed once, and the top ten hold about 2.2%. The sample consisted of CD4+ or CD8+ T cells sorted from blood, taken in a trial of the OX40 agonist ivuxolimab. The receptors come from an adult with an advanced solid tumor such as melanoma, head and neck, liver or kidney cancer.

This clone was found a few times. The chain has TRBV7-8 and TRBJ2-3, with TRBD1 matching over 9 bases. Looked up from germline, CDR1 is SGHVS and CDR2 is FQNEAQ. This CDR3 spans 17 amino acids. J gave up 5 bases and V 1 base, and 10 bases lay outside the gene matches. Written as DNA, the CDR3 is TGTGCCAGCAGCTTAGGTTACAGGGGGCGATATAAAGATACGCAGTATTTT. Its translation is CASSLGYRGRYKDTQYF.

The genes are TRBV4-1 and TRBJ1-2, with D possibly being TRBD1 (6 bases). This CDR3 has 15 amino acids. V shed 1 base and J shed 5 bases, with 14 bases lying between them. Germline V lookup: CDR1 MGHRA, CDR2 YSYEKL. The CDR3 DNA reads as TGCGCCAGCAGCCAAGCGGTAACAGGGTTATATGGCTACACCTTC. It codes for CASSQAVTGLYGYTF.

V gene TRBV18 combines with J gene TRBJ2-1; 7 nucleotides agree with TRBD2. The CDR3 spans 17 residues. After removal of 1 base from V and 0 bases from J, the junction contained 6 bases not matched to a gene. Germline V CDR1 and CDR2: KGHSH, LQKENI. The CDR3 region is CASSPLLARDSYNEQFF. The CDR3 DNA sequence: TGTGCCAGCTCACCACTACTAGCGCGAGACTCCTACAATGAGCAGTTCTTC.

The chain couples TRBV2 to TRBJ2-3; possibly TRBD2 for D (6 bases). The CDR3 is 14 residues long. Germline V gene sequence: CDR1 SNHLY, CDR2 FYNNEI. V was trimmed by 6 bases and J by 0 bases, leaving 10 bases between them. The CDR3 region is CASRVAASTDTQYF. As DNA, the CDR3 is TGTGCCAGCAGGGTAGCGGCGAGCACAGATACGCAGTATTTT.

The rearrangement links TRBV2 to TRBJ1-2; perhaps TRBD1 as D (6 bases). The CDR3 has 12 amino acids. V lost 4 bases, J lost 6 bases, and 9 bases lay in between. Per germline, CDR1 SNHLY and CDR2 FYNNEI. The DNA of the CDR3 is TGTGCCAGCAGTGGGAGGGGGAATGGCTACACCTTC. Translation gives CASSGRGNGYTF.

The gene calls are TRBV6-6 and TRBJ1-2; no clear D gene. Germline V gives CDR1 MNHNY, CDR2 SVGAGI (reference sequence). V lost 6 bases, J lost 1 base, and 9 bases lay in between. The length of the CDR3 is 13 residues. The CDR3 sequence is CASRVPSNYGYTF. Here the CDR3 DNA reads TGTGCCAGCAGGGTACCGAGTAACTATGGCTACACCTTC.

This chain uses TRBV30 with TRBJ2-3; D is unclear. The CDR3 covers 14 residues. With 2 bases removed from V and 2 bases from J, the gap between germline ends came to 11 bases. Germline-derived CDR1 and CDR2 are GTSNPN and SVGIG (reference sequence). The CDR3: CAWSPPPYTDTQYF. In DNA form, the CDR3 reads TGTGCCTGGAGTCCCCCTCCTTACACAGATACGCAGTATTTT.

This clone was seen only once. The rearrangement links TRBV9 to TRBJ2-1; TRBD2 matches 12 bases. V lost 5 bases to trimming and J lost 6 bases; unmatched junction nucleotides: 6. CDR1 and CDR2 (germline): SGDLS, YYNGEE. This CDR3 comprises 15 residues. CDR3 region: CASSPRTSGVNEQFF. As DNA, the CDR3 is TGTGCCAGCAGTCCTAGGACTAGCGGGGTCAATGAGCAGTTCTTC.

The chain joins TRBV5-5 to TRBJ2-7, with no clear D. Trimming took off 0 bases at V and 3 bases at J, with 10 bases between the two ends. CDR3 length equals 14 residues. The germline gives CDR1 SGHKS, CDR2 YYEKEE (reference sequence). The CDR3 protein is CASSLAATNYEQYF. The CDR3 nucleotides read TGTGCCAGCAGCTTGGCCGCCACAAACTACGAGCAGTACTTC.

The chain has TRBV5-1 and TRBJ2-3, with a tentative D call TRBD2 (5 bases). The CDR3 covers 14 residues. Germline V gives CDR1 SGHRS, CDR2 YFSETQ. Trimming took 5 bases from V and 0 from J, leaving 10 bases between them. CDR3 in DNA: TGCGCCAGCAGTACCGGCGGGAGCACAGATACGCAGTATTTT. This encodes CASSTGGSTDTQYF.

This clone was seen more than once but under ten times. The CDR3 region is CASSIEMLAGYGYTF. For the CDR3, the DNA is TGTGCCAGTAGTATAGAGATGTTAGCAGGATATGGCTACACCTTC. This chain links TRBV19 with TRBJ1-2; no clear D gene. Trimming left V 0 bases short and J 5 bases short, with 13 bases between. Germline CDR1 reads LNHDA; CDR2 reads SQIVND (reference sequence). The CDR3 extends over 15 amino acids.

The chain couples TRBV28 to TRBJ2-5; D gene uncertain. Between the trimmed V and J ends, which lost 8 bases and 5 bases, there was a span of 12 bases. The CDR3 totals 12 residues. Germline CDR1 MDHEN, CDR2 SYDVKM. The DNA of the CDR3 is TGTGCCAGCGCTAGGCGATGGGAGACCCAGTACTTC. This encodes CASARRWETQYF.

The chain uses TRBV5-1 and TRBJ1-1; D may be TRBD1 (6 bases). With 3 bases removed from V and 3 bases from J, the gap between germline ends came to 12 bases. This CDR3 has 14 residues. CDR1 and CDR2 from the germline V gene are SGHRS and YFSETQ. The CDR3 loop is CASSSRGAYTEAFF. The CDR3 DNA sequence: TGCGCCAGCAGCTCTCGGGGGGCCTACACTGAAGCTTTCTTT.

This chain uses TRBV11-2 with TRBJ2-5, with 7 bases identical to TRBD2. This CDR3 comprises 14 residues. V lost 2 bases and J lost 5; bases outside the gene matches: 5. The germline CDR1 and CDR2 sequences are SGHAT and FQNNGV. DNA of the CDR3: TGTGCCAGCAGCTTACTCTCGCGGGGGGAGACCCAGTACTTC. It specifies CASSLLSRGETQYF. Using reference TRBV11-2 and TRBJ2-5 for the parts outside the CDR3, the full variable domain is EAGVAQSPRYKIIEKRQSVAFWCNPISGHATLYWYQQILGQGPKLLIQFQNNGVVDDSQLPKDRFSAERLKGVDSTLKIQPAKLEDSAVYLCASSLLSRGETQYFGPGTRLLVL.

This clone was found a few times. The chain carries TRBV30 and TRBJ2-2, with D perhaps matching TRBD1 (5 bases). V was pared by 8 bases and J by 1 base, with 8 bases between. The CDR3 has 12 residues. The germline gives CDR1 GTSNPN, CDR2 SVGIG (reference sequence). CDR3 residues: CAKGVNTGELFF. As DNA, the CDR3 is TGTGCCAAAGGGGTGAACACCGGGGAGCTGTTTTTT.

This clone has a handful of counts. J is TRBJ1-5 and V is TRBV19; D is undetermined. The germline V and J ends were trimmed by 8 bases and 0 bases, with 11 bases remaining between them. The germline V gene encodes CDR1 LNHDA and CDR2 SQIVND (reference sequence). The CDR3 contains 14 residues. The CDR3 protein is CASRGDYSNQPQHF. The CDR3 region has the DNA TGTGCCAGTCGAGGTGATTATAGCAATCAGCCCCAGCATTTT.

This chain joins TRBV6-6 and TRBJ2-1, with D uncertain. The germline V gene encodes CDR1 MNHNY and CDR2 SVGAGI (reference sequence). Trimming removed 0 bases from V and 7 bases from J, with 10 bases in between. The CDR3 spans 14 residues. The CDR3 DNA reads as TGTGCCAGCAGTTACTCGTCGGCGAGAAATGAGCAGTTCTTC. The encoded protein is CASSYSSARNEQFF.

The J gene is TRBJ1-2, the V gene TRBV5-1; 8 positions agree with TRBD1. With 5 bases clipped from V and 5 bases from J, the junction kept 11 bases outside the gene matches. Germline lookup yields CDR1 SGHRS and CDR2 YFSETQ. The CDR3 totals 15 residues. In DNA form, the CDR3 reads TGCGCCAGCAGGGAGGGACAGGCCGCGGAGTATGGCTACACCTTC. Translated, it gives CASREGQAAEYGYTF.

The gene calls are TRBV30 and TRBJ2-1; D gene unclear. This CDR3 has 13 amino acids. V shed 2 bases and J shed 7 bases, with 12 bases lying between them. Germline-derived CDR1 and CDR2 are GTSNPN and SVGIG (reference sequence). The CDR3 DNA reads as TGTGCCTGGAGTTCCGGACCTAAAAATGAGCAGTTCTTC. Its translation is CAWSSGPKNEQFF.

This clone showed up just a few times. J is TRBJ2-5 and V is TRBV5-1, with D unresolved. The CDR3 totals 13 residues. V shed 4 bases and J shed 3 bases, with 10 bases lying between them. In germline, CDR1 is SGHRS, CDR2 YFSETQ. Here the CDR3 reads CASSGLVEETQYF. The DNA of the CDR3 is TGCGCCAGCAGCGGCCTAGTAGAAGAGACCCAGTACTTC.

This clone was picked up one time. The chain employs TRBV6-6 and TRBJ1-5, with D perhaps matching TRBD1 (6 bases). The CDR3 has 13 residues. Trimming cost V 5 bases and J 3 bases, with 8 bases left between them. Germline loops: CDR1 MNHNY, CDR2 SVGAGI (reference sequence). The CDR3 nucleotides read TGTGCCAGCAGTACAGGGATCAATCAGCCCCAGCATTTT. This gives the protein CASSTGINQPQHF.

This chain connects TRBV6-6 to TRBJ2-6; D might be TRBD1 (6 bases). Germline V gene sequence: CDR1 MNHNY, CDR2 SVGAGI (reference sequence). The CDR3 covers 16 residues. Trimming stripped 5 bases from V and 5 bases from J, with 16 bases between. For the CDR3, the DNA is TGTGCCAGCAGTCTCGGAGTGGGGGCTCGGGCCAACGTCCTGACTTTC. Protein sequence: CASSLGVGARANVLTF.

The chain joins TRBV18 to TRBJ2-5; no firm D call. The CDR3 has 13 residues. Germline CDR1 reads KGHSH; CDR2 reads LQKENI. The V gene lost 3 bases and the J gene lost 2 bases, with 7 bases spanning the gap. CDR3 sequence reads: CASSPALQETQYF. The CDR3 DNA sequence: TGTGCCAGCTCACCGGCTTTGCAAGAGACCCAGTACTTC.

CDR3 region: CAISAGRRDGYTF. The CDR3 nucleotides are TGTGCCATCAGTGCCGGGAGGCGAGATGGCTACACCTTC. The V and J genes are TRBV10-3 and TRBJ1-2, with unresolved D. Germline CDR1 ENHRY, CDR2 SYGVKD. With 4 bases removed from V and 6 bases from J, the gap between germline ends came to 12 bases. The CDR3 extends over 13 amino acids.

The CDR3 region has the DNA TGTGCCCGGGCTAGCGGGGGTGCCAAAAACATTCAGTACTTC. Its protein is CARASGGAKNIQYF. This chain links TRBV25-1 with TRBJ2-4, with TRBD2 matching over 10 bases. V lost 11 bases, J lost 1 base, and 5 bases stayed unmatched. The CDR3 consists of 14 residues. Per the germline V gene, CDR1 is MGHDK and CDR2 is SYGVNS.

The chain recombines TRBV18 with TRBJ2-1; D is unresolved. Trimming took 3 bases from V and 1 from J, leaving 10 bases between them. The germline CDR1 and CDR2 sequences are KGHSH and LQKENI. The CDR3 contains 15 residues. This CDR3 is CASSPKAGSYNEQFF. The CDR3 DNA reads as TGTGCCAGCTCACCTAAGGCTGGATCCTACAATGAGCAGTTCTTC.

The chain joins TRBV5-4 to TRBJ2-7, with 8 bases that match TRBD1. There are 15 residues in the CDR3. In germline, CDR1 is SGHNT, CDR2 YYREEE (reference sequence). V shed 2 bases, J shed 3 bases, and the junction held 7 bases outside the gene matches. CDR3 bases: TGTGCCAGCAGCTTAAAGGACAGGGCGATCTACGAGCAGTACTTC. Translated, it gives CASSLKDRAIYEQYF.

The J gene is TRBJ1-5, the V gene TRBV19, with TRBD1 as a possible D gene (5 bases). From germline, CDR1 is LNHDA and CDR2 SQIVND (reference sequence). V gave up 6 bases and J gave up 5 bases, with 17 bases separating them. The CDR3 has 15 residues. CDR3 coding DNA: TGTGCCAGTAGGTCGCCAGGGATGGGGCATCAGCCCCAGCATTTT. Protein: CASRSPGMGHQPQHF.

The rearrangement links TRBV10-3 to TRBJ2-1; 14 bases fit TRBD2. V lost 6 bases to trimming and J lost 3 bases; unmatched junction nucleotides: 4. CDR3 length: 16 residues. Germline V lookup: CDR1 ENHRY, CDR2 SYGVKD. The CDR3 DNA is TGTGCCATCAGGAAAGGGACTAGCGGGAGCTACAATGAGCAGTTCTTC. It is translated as CAIRKGTSGSYNEQFF.

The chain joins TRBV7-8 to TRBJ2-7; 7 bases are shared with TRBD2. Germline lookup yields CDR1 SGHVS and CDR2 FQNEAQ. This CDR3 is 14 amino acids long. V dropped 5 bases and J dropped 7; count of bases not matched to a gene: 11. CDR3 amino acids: CASSLGAGEREQYF. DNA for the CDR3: TGTGCCAGCAGCCTTGGGGCGGGAGAACGGGAGCAGTACTTC.

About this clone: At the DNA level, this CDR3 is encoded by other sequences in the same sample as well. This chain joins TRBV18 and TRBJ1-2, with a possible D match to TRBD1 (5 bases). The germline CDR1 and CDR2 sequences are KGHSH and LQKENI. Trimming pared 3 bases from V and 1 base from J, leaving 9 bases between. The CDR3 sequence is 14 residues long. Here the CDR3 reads CASSPREFNYGYTF. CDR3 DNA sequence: TGTGCCAGCTCACCCAGGGAGTTTAACTATGGCTACACCTTC.